This T cell receptor (beta chain) was recorded in a study of control samples from healthy donors and cancer patients. TCRdb keeps only in-frame clones here, not all; method: immunoSEQ multiplex PCR. The sample has about 180,000 clones, around 90% seen once; the top ten hold around 1.4%. Trimming cost V 2 bases and J 9 bases, with 18 bases left between them. Germline CDR1 is SGHRS and CDR2 is YFSETQ. This CDR3 is 15 amino acids long. This chain links TRBV5-1 with TRBJ2-1; D possibly corresponds to TRBD2 (5 bases). The sequenced sample consisted of blood. This TCR came from a woman aged 50 to 60 in good health. This chain's CDR3 is CASSFGGLARGEQFF. The CDR3 DNA reads as TGCGCCAGCAGCTTCGGCGGGTTGGCCCGGGGTGAGCAGTTCTTC.